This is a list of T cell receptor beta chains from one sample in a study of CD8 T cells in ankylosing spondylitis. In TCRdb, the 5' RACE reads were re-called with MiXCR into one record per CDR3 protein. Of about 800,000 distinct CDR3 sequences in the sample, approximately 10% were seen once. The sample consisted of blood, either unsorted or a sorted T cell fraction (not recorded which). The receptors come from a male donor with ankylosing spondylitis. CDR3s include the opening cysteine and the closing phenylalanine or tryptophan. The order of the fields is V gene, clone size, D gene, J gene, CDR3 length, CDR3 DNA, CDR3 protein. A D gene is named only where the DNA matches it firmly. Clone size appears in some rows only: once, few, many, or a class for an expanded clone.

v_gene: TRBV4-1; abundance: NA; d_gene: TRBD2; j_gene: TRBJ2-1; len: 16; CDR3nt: TGCGCCAGCAGCCAACCGACTAGCGGGAGGCACAATGAGCAGTTCTTC; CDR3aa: CASSQPTSGRHNEQFF
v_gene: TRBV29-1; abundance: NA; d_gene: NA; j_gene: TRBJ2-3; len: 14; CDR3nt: TGCAGCGTTGACGGAGAGACCAGCACAGATACGCAGTATTTT; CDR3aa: CSVDGETSTDTQYF
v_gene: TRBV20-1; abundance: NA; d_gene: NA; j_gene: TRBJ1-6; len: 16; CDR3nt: TGCAGTGCTACCCGTCGAAGGCAGGGAAGGGAGTCACCCCTCCACTTT; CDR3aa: CSATRRRQGRESPLHF
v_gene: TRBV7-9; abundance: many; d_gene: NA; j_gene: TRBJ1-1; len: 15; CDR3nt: TGTGCCAGCAGCTTATGGCAGGGAGAAGGGGCTGAAGCTTTCTTT; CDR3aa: CASSLWQGEGAEAFF
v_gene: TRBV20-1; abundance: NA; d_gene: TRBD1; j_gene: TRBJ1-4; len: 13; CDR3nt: TGCAGTGCTAGGGAGGGGGCGGTGGAAAAACTGTTTTTT; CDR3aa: CSAREGAVEKLFF
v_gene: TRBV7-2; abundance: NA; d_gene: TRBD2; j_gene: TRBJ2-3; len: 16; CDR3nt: TGTGCCAGCAGCTCCCGTGGACTAGCGGTCACAGATACGCAGTATTTT; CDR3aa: CASSSRGLAVTDTQYF
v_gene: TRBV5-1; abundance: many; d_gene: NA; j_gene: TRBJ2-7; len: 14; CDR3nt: TGCGCCAGCAGCCAATCGGGGACTTCGTACGAGCAGTACTTC; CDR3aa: CASSQSGTSYEQYF
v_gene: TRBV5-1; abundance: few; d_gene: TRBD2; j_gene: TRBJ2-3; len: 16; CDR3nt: TGCGCCAGCAGCTCGTCTCTGGGGGGGAGCACAGATACGCAGTATTTT; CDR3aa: CASSSSLGGSTDTQYF
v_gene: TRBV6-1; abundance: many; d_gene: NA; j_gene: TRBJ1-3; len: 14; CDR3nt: TGTGCCAGCAGAACCCGGGACAAGGAAGACACCATATATTTT; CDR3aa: CASRTRDKEDTIYF
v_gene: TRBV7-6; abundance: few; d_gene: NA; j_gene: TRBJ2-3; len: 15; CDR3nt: TGTGCCAGCAGCACCAAGGGGACGGCGGCAGATACGCAGTATTTT; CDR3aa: CASSTKGTAADTQYF
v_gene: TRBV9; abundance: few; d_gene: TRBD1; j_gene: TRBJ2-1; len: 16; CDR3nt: TGTGCCAGCAGCGCCAGACAGGGGGCTATCTACAATGAGCAGTTCTTC; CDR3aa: CASSARQGAIYNEQFF
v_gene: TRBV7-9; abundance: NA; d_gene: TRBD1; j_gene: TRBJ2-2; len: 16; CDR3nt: TGTGCCAGCAGCTTCGACAGGGGGCGTTCCACCGGGGAGCTGTTTTTT; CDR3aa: CASSFDRGRSTGELFF
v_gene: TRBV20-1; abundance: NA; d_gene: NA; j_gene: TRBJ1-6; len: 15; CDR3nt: TGCAGTGCTAGAGATCCTACATGGGACCATTCACCCCTCCACTTT; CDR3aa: CSARDPTWDHSPLHF
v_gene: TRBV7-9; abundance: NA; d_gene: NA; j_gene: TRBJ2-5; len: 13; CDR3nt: TGTGCCAGCAGACCCGCCGGCCGTCAGACCCAGTACTTC; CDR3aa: CASRPAGRQTQYF
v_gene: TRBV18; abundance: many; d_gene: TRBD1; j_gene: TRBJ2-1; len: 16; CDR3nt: TGTGCCAGCTCACCCACGGGACAGGGGTCCTACAATGAGCAGTTCTTC; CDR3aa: CASSPTGQGSYNEQFF
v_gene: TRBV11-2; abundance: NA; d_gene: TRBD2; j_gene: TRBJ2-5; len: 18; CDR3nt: TGTGCCAGCAGCCCTCGACTCGCACTAGCGGGGATCTCAGAGACCCAGTACTTC; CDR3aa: CASSPRLALAGISETQYF
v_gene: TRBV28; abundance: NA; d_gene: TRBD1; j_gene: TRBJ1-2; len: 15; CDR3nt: TGTGCCAGCAGTCCCTGGGACAGAATTAACTATGGCTACACCTTC; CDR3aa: CASSPWDRINYGYTF
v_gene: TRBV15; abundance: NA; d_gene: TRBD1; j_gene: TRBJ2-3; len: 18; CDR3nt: TGTGCCACCAGCAACCCGAAAATCAGGGGGACCAGCACAGATACGCAGTATTTT; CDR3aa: CATSNPKIRGTSTDTQYF
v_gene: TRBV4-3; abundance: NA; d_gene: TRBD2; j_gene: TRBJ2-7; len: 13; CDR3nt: TGCGCCAGCAGCCGCGAAGCGGGACGGGAGCAGTACTTC; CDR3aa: CASSREAGREQYF
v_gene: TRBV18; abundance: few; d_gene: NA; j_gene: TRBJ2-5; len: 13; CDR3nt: TGTGCCAGCTCACCAGGGCTACGGGAGACCCAGTACTTC; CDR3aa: CASSPGLRETQYF
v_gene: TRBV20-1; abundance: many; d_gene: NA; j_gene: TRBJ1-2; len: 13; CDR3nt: TGCAGTGCTATGCTAGGGGTTAATTATGGCTACACCTTC; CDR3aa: CSAMLGVNYGYTF
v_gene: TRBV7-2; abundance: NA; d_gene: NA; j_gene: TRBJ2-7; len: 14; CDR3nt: TGTGCCAGCAGCTTAGTTACGGTCGCCTACGAGCAGTACTTC; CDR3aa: CASSLVTVAYEQYF
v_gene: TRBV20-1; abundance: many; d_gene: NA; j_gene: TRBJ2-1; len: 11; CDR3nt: TGCAGTGCTAGAGGCGCAAGGGAGCAGTTCTTC; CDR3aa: CSARGAREQFF
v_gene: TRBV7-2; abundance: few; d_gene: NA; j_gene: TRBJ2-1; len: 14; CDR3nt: TGTGCCAGCAGCTTAGCGCCGGCCCTCAATGAGCAGTTCTTC; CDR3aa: CASSLAPALNEQFF